The 3 T cell receptor beta chains given below trace back to one sample, sequenced in a study of identical twins. Each CDR3 protein is one row after TCRdb ran MiXCR on the 5' RACE reads. The table records 600,000 to 700,000 distinct CDR3 sequences, 21% of them present only once. The data were also submitted as part of a second study, on T cells expressing NK-cell markers.

The sample was PBMCs. The receptors come from a woman aged 18-29 years in good health.

The chain employs TRBV5-5 and TRBJ1-1, with TRBD1 identical over 8 bases. Trimming removed 2 bases from V and 7 bases from J; junction bases left unmatched: 7. This CDR3 contains 14 residues. Germline V CDR1 and CDR2: SGHKS, YYEKEE (reference sequence). CDR3 nucleotides: TGTGCCAGCAGCTTCGGACAGGGACGGGGTGAAGCTTTCTTT. Protein sequence: CASSFGQGRGEAFF.

Points on this clonotype: At one boundary the junction diverges from the germline segment, which might be a read error. CDR3 nucleotide sequence: TGTGCCAGCAGCCGGAAAGACACGGAAGCTTTCTTT. Protein: CASSRKDTEAFF. This chain uses TRBV2 with TRBJ1-1; D is undetermined. This CDR3 is built from 12 residues. Looked up from germline, CDR1 is SNHLY and CDR2 is FYNNEI.

The V gene is TRBV6-5, the J gene TRBJ2-5, with 10 bases identical to TRBD1. Germline lookup yields CDR1 MNHEY and CDR2 SVGAGI. The V and J ends lost 4 bases and 7 bases, in that order; junction bases with no gene match: 12. This CDR3 is built from 16 residues. CDR3 in amino acids: CASSLTGGRLRVTQYF. The CDR3 nucleotides are TGTGCCAGCAGTTTGACAGGGGGCCGCCTACGCGTGACCCAGTACTTC.